The sequence of this T cell receptor (beta chain) was determined in a study of T cells in localized non-small cell lung cancer. Points from the study as a whole: Across samples, adjacent lung featured a median 57 of the top 100 tumor clones. Increased T cell density in blood showed an association with longer overall survival. Sequencing was restricted to one tumor region; therefore, heterogeneity remains possible. Uninvolved neighboring lung showed the greatest T cell clonality, exceeding tumor.

Regarding this clone: Its antigen is not identified.

Using immunoSEQ multiplex PCR, the repertoire was profiled, and TCRdb retains in-frame clones only, with some absent. The repertoire has over 70,000 clones, 85% to 90% of them found once; the top ten carry 21%. The source of this sequence is a male donor older than 55 with stage III squamous cell lung carcinoma. The sample here was peripheral blood, taken before any cancer treatment.

In nucleotides, the CDR3 is TGTGCCAGCAGCTTAGGTTACAGTTATGGCTACACCTTC. It encodes CASSLGYSYGYTF. V and J are TRBV7-2 and TRBJ1-2; D is unresolved. The CDR3 length is 13 residues. Between the trimmed V and J ends, which lost 1 base and 5 bases, there was a span of 8 bases. Germline V gene data show CDR1 as SGHTA and CDR2 as FQGNSA.